This T cell receptor beta chain was identified during a study of control samples from healthy donors and cancer patients. This clone was detected only once. Data came from immunoSEQ multiplex PCR; TCRdb stores just in-frame clones and leaves some out. This sample has about 150,000 clones; 94% occur once, and the top ten carry approximately 5.7%. Per the germline V gene, CDR1 is LNHDA and CDR2 is SQIVND (reference sequence). V was clipped by 10 bases and J by 3 bases, with 15 bases between them. CDR3 size: 13 residues. The genes are TRBV19 and TRBJ1-1, with D possibly TRBD1 on 5 matching bases. This sequence originates from a man in his forties or fifties in good health. Sequences were obtained from blood. CDR3 nucleotide sequence: TGTGCCACCACATTCCGAGGGGACACTGAAGCTTTCTTT. Its translation: CATTFRGDTEAFF.